This T cell receptor beta chain came from a study of glioma-infiltrating T cells after dendritic cell vaccination. The overall study: Dendritic cell vaccination trial patients had either newly diagnosed or recurrent glioblastoma. Dendritic cells derived from monocytes and pulsed with autologous tumor lysate formed the vaccine.

Time point denoted: after dendritic cell vaccination, including at tumor progression/relapse. Only patients with spare fresh-frozen tumor and over two years of follow-up were included. The CDR3 has 14 amino acids. V gave up 5 bases and J gave up 2 bases; unmatched junction bases: 4. CDR1 is MNHNY, CDR2 SVGAGI, per germline (reference sequence). The PCR used 60 V beta and 13 J beta primers. Sequenced by immunoSEQ multiplex PCR; TCRdb stores in-frame clones only, minus some. The data contain under 75,000 clones, about 84% of them singletons. V gene TRBV6-6 combines with J gene TRBJ2-5, with 8 bases matching TRBD2. This sequence was found in a human donor with glioblastoma. The sequencing used blood, collected after dendritic cell vaccination. The CDR3 bases are TGTGCCAGCAGTCTCGGGGGGGCTCAAGAGACCCAGTACTTC. Its protein product is CASSLGGAQETQYF.